The TCR beta chain under discussion was sequenced for a study of blood T cell repertoires in COVID-19. Across the study: COVID-19 samples from acute and convalescent phases originated in the United States, Italy and Spain. From T cells, B-cell-depleted T cells, or PBMCs came the material, which was cDNA or gDNA.

In its sample, this clone was seen a few times. All recovered Cohort 3 donors got two negative PCRs, got clearance, or saw symptom resolution. This CDR3 region has 16 residues. V shed 2 bases and J 3 bases; nucleotides not matched to a gene: 6. Germline loops: CDR1 SGHTA, CDR2 FQGNSA. As processed by the authors: Reference gene primer amplification gave estimated nucleated cell counts. TCRdb keeps only in-frame clones here, not all; method: immunoSEQ multiplex PCR. V, J and clone size are taken as reported in that table, and D and trimming were inferred from the DNA itself. Found here are approximately 360,000 clones, under 85% of them singletons; the top ten hold approximately 5%.

The chain couples TRBV7-2 to TRBJ2-7, with TRBD2 matching over 11 bases. The sequenced sample consisted of PBMCs or T cells enriched from blood (not recorded which). The source of this sequence is a woman aged 50 to 60 who had recovered from COVID-19. CDR3 coding DNA: TGTGCCAGCAGCTTAACGCTAGCGGGAGGAAGCTACGAGCAGTACTTC. Translating it yields CASSLTLAGGSYEQYF.